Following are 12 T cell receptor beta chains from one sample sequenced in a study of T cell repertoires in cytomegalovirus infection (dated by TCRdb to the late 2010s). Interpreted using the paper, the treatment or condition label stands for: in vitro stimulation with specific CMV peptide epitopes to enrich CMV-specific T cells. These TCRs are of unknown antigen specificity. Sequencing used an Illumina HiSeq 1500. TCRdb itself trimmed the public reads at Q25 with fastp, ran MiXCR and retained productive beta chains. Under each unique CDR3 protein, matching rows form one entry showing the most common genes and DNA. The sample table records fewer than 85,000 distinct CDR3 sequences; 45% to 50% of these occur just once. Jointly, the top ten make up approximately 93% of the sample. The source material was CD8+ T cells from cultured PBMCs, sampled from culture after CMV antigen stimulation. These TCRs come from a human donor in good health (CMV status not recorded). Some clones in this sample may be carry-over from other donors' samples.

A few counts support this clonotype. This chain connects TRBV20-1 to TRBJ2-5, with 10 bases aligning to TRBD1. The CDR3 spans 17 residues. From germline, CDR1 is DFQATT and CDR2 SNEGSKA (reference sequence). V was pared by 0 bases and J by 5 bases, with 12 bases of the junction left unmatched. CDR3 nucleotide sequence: TGCAGTGCTAGAGAGAACGAAAGACAGGGGGCATGGGAGACCCAGTACTTC. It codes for CSARENERQGAWETQYF.

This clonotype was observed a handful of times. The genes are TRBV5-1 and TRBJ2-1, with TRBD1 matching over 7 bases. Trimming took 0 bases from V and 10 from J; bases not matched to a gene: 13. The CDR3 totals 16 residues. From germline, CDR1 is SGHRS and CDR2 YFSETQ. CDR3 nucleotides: TGCGCCAGCAGCTTGGAGGGGGCCAGGGAGTCTGGGGAGCAGTTCTTC. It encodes CASSLEGARESGEQFF.

The CDR3 nucleotides read TGTGCCAGCAGCTTGGCGGGAGCGCTCTATGGCTACACCTTC. Its translation is CASSLAGALYGYTF. The rearrangement joins TRBV5-6 to TRBJ1-2; D not resolved. The V and J ends lost 0 bases and 4 bases respectively, with 10 bases between them. The CDR3 sequence is 14 residues long. CDR1 and CDR2 from the germline V gene are SGHDT and YYEEEE. The whole variable domain, filled in from reference TRBV5-6 and TRBJ1-2, reads DAGVTQSPTHLIKTRGQQVTLRCSPKSGHDTVSWYQQALGQGPQFIFQYYEEEERQRGNFPDRFSGHQFPNYSSELNVNALLLGDSALYLCASSLAGALYGYTFGSGTRLTVV.

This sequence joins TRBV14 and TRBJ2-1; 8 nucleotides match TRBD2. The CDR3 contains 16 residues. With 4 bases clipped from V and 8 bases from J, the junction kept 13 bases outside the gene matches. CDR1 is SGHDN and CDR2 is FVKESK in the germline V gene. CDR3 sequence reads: CASSPPGTRGTHEQFF. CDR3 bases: TGTGCCAGCAGCCCCCCCGGGACTAGGGGTACCCATGAGCAGTTCTTC. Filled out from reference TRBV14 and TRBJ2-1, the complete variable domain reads EAGVTQFPSHSVIEKGQTVTLRCDPISGHDNLYWYRRVMGKEIKFLLHFVKESKQDESGMPNNRFLAERTGGTYSTLKVQPAELEDSGVYFCASSPPGTRGTHEQFFGPGTRLTVL.

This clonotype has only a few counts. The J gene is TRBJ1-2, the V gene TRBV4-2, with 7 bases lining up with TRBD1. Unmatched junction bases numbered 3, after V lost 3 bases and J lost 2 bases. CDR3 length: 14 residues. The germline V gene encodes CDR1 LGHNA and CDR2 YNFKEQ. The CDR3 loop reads CASSHDRANYGYTF. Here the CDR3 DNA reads TGTGCCAGCAGCCATGACAGGGCCAACTATGGCTACACCTTC.

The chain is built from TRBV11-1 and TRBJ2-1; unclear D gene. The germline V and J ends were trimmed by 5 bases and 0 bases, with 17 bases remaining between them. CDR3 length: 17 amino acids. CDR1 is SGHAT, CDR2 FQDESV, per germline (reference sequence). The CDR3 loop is CASSASRVKSSYNEQFF. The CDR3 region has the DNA TGTGCCAGCAGCGCCAGTCGGGTCAAGAGCTCCTACAATGAGCAGTTCTTC.

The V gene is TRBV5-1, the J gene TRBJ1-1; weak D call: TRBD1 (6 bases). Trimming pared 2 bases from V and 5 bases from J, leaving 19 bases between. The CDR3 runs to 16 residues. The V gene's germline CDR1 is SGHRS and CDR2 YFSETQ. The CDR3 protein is CASSLRGPTGNTEAFF. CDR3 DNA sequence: TGCGCCAGCAGCTTAAGAGGCCCGACAGGTAATACTGAAGCTTTCTTT.

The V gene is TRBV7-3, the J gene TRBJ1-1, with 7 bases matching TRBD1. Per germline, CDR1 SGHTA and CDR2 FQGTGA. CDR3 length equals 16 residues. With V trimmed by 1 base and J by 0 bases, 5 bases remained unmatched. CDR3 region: CASSLIGQGVNTEAFF. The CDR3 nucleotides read TGTGCCAGCAGCTTAATCGGCCAGGGGGTGAACACTGAAGCTTTCTTT.

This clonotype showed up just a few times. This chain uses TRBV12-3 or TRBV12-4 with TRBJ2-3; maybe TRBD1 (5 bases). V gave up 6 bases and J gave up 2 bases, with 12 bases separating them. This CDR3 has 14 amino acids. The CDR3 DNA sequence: TGTGCCAGCAGCCTAGGGGCAGCCACAGATACGCAGTATTTT. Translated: CASSLGAATDTQYF.

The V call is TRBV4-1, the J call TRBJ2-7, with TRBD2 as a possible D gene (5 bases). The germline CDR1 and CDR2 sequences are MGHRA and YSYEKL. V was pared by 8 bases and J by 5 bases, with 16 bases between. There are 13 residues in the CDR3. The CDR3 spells CASAPVPEDEQYF. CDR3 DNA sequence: TGCGCCAGCGCCCCGGTCCCGGAGGACGAGCAGTACTTC.

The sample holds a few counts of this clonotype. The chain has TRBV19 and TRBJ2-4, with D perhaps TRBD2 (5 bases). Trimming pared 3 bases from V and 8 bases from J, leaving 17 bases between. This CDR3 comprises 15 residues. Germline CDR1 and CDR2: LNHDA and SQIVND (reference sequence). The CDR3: CASSIEVASRDIQYF. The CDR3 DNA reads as TGTGCCAGTAGTATCGAGGTAGCGAGCAGAGACATTCAGTACTTC.

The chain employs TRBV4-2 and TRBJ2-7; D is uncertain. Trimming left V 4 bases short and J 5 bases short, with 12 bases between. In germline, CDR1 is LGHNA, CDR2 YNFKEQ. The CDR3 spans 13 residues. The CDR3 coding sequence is TGTGCCAGCAGCCCCGAGTCCCGGAACGAGCAGTACTTC. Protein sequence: CASSPESRNEQYF.